A single sample gave rise to the 14 T cell receptor beta chains below, sequenced in a study of blood T cell repertoires in COVID-19. The assay was immunoSEQ multiplex PCR, and TCRdb's table has in-frame clones only and misses some. The sample lists under 300,000 clones; under 85% were seen once. Sequencing was carried out using peripheral blood. These receptors were obtained from a woman in her thirties or forties with active or convalescent COVID-19.

The chain joins TRBV6-5 to TRBJ2-7; 8 bases fit TRBD2. The germline gives CDR1 MNHEY, CDR2 SVGAGI. CDR3 size: 15 residues. With 6 bases clipped from V and 1 base from J, the junction kept 8 bases outside the gene matches. CDR3 loop: CASRGLGLGSYEQYF. The CDR3, as DNA: TGTGCCAGCAGAGGGCTGGGACTAGGATCCTACGAGCAGTACTTC.

This sequence joins TRBV11-2 and TRBJ1-3, with 9 bases matching TRBD1. The CDR3 runs 16 residues. J gave up 4 bases and V 3 bases, and 7 bases lay outside the gene matches. CDR1 and CDR2 (germline): SGHAT, FQNNGV. CDR3 bases: TGTGCCAGCAGCTTCCTAGGACAGGGGTCCGGAAACACCATATATTTT. This gives the protein CASSFLGQGSGNTIYF.

The chain uses TRBV18 and TRBJ1-1, with TRBD1 matching over 11 bases. The CDR3 extends over 15 amino acids. Germline CDR1 KGHSH, CDR2 LQKENI. The trim removed 6 bases at V and 4 bases at J, leaving 7 bases unmatched. The CDR3 DNA reads TGTGCCAGCTCTCGCGGACAGGGGGCGGTCACTGAAGCTTTCTTT. Translated, it gives CASSRGQGAVTEAFF.

This clone has a single count. This chain joins TRBV28 and TRBJ2-2; weak D call: TRBD1 (5 bases). There are 15 residues in the CDR3. Germline values: CDR1 MDHEN, CDR2 SYDVKM. V gave up 3 bases and J gave up 5 bases, with 13 bases separating them. In DNA form, the CDR3 reads TGTGCCAGCAGTTTTTTGGTCAGACAGACCGGGGAGCTGTTTTTT. Translation: CASSFLVRQTGELFF.

V gene TRBV12-2 combines with J gene TRBJ2-5; the table's D gene call, TRBD2, was not cross checked with the DNA. TRBV12-2 is tagged as a pseudogene. This CDR3 has 19 residues. Here the CDR3 reads CASRFIAPRRGGSVETQYF. CDR3 DNA sequence: TGTGCAAGTCGCTTTATAGCTCCGCGGCGGGGAGGCAGTGTAGAGACCCAGTACTTC.

The gene calls are TRBV12-3 or TRBV12-4 and TRBJ1-2, with D maybe TRBD1 (5 bases). V lost 6 bases and J lost 8, with 13 bases in between. This CDR3 has 12 residues. The CDR3 DNA sequence: TGTGCCAGCAGCCCCGGACAAGGGGGCTACACCTTC. Its protein product is CASSPGQGGYTF.

V is TRBV6-6 and J is TRBJ1-5; possible D gene TRBD1, 5 bases. Germline V gene sequence: CDR1 MNHNY, CDR2 SVGAGI (reference sequence). This CDR3 has 13 amino acids. V was cut by 10 bases and J by 1 base, with 11 bases left in between. CDR3 sequence (DNA): TGTGCCATCCAGGGTTGGAGCAATCAGCCCCAGCATTTT. Protein: CAIQGWSNQPQHF.

The V call is TRBV12-3 or TRBV12-4, the J call TRBJ1-5; D unresolved. CDR3 size: 12 residues. Trimming took 6 bases from V and 6 from J, leaving 9 bases between them. The CDR3 is CASRRGGQPQHF. For the CDR3, the DNA is TGTGCCAGCAGGCGGGGAGGTCAGCCCCAGCATTTT.

This chain links TRBV15 with TRBJ2-3, with TRBD2 matching 8 bases. V shed 5 bases and J 7 bases; nucleotides not matched to a gene: 17. Germline loops: CDR1 LNHNV, CDR2 YYDKDF (reference sequence). The CDR3 runs 17 residues. The CDR3 DNA reads TGTGCCACCAGCTCACGCCCGACTAGCGACCTTAGGAATACGCAGTATTTT. It yields the protein CATSSRPTSDLRNTQYF.

Notes on this clone: The sample has other DNA sequences that encode this CDR3 too. The chain links TRBV6-4 to TRBJ2-3; 9 bases align to TRBD2. CDR1 is MRHNA and CDR2 is SNTAGT in the germline V gene. This CDR3 is built from 15 residues. J gave up 3 bases and V 3 bases, and 4 bases lay outside the gene matches. The CDR3 DNA reads TGTGCCAGCAGTGAAGGCGGGGGGGCGACAGATACGCAGTATTTT. Translating gives CASSEGGGATDTQYF.

This clone has only one observation. The chain couples TRBV27 to TRBJ1-1; D unresolved. Trimming cost V 2 bases and J 8 bases, with 9 bases left between them. Germline assignment: CDR1 MNHEY and CDR2 SMNVEV (reference sequence). The CDR3 contains 12 residues. The CDR3 sequence: CASSLRGREAFF. The CDR3 DNA reads as TGTGCCAGCAGTTTACGAGGGAGGGAAGCTTTCTTT.

J is TRBJ2-3 and V is TRBV6-5, with TRBD1 as a possible D gene (7 bases). The CDR3 is 15 amino acids. The V and J ends lost 6 bases and 6 bases respectively, with 19 bases between them. CDR1 is MNHEY, CDR2 SVGAGI, per germline. DNA for the CDR3: TGTGCCAGCAGGTTTGCAGGGGGGCCCACCGATACGCAGTATTTT. It is translated as CASRFAGGPTDTQYF.

This sequence joins TRBV6-1 and TRBJ2-1, with a weak D call TRBD2 (6 bases). CDR3 length equals 15 residues. V was clipped by 3 bases and J by 3 bases, with 12 bases between them. Germline CDR1 MNHNS, CDR2 SASEGT. The DNA of the CDR3 is TGTGCCAGCAGTGAGTGGGGGGTAAACTACAATGAGCAGTTCTTC. It codes for CASSEWGVNYNEQFF.

CDR3 in DNA: TGTGCCAGCTCACCAGGAGACAGGTTTGAGGGTGAGCAGTTCTTC. This sequence encodes CASSPGDRFEGEQFF. The chain recombines TRBV18 with TRBJ2-1, with D possibly being TRBD1 (6 bases). Germline assignment: CDR1 KGHSH and CDR2 LQKENI. V lost 2 bases, J lost 9 bases, and 17 bases lay in between. The CDR3 consists of 15 residues.